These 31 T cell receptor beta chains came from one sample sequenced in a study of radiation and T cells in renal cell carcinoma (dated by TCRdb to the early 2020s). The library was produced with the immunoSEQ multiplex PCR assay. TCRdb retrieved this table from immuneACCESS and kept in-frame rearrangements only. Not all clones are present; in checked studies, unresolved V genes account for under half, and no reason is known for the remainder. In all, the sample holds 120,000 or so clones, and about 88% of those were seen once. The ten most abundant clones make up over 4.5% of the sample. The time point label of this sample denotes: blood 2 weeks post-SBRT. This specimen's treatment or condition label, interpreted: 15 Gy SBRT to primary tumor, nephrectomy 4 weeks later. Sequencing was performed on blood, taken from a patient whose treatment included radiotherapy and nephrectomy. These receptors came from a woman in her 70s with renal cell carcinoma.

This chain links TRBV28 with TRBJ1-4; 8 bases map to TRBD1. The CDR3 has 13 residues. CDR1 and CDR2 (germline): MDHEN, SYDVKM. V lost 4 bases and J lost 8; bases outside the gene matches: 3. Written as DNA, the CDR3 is TGTGCCAGCAGTTCACAGGGGGAGGAAAAACTGTTTTTT. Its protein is CASSSQGEEKLFF.

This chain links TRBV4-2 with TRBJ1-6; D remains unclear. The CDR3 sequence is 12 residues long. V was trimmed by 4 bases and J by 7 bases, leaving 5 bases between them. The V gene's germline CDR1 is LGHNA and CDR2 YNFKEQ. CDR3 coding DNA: TGTGCCAGCAGCCCGCCGAATTCACCCCTCCACTTT. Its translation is CASSPPNSPLHF.

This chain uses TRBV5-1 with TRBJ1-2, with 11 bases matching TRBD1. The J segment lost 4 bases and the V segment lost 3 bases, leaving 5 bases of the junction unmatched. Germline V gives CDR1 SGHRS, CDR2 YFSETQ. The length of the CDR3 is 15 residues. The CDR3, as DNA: TGCGCCAGCAGCTCCGGACAGGGGGCGAGCTATGGCTACACCTTC. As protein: CASSSGQGASYGYTF.

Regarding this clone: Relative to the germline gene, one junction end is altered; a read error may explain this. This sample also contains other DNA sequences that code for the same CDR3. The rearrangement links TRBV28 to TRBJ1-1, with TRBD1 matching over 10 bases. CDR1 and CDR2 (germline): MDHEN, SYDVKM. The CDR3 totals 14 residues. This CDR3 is CASRISGTGAAAFF. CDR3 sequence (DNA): TGCGCCAGCAGGATCTCTGGGACAGGGGCGGCAGCTTTCTTT.

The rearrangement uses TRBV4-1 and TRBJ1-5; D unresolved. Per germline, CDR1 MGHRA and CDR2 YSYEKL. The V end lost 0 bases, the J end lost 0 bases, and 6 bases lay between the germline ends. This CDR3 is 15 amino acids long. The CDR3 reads CASSQEGDSNQPQHF. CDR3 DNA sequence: TGCGCCAGCAGCCAAGAGGGAGATAGCAATCAGCCCCAGCATTTT.

CDR3 protein: CAWKKGGQETQYF. In nucleotides, the CDR3 is TGTGCCTGGAAGAAGGGGGGCCAAGAGACCCAGTACTTC. V usage is TRBV30 and J usage is TRBJ2-5; D is tentatively TRBD1 or TRBD2 (6 bases each). This CDR3 comprises 13 residues. Trimming removed 4 bases at V and 1 base at J, with 10 bases between. In germline, CDR1 is GTSNPN, CDR2 SVGIG (reference sequence).

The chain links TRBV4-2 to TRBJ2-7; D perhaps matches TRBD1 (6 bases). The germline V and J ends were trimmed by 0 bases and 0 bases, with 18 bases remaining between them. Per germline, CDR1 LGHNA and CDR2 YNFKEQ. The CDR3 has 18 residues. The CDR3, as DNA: TGTGCCAGCAGCCAAGATCTTTCCGGGACACAGAACTCCTACGAGCAGTACTTC. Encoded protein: CASSQDLSGTQNSYEQYF.

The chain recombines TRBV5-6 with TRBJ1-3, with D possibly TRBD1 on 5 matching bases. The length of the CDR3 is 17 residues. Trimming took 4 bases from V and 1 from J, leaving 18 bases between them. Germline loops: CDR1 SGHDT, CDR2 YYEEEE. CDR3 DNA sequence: TGTGCCAGCAGCAGCTTCGGAGGGACCAGTTCTGGAAACACCATATATTTT. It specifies CASSSFGGTSSGNTIYF.

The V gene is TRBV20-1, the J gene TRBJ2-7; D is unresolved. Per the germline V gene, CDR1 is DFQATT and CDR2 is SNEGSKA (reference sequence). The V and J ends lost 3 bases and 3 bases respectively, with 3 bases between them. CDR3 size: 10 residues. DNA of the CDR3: TGCAGTGCTAGCGACTACGAGCAGTACTTC. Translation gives CSASDYEQYF.

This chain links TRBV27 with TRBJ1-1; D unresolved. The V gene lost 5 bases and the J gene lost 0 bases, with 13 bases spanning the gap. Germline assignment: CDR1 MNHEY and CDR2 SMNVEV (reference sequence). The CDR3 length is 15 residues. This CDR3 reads CASSPPPPMNTEAFF. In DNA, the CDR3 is TGTGCCAGCAGTCCCCCGCCACCCATGAACACTGAAGCTTTCTTT.

CDR3 sequence (DNA): TGCGCCAGCAGGCTAGCGGGGGGGTATTCTGAGCAGTTCTTC. Protein sequence: CASRLAGGYSEQFF. The chain employs TRBV23-1 and TRBJ2-1, with 12 nucleotides matching TRBD2. TRBV23-1 is annotated as an ORF whose role is uncertain. V was pared by 6 bases and J by 9 bases, with 6 bases of the junction left unmatched. This CDR3 is built from 14 residues.

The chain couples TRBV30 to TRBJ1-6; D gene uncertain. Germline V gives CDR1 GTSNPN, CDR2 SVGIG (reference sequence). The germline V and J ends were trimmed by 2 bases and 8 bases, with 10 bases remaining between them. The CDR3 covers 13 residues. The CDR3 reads CAWSREGDSPLHF. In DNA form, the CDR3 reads TGTGCCTGGAGTCGGGAAGGAGATTCACCCCTCCACTTT.

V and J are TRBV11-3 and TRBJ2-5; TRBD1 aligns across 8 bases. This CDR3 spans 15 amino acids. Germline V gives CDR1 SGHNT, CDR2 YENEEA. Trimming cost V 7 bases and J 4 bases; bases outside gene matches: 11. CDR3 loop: CASNFGQGFGETQYF. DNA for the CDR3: TGTGCCAGCAACTTCGGACAGGGCTTTGGAGAGACCCAGTACTTC.

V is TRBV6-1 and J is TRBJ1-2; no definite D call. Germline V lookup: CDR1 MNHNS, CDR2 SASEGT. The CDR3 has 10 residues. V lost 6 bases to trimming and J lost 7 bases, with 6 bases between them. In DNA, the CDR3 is TGTGCCAGCAGGGCGTCTGGCTACACCTTC. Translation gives CASRASGYTF.

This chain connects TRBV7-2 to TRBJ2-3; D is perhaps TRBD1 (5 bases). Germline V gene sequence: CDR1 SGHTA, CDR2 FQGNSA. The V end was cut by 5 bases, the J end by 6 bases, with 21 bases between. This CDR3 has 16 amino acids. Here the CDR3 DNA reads TGTGCCAGCAGCCTCGTAGTCAGGGATCGAGCGGATACGCAGTATTTT. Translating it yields CASSLVVRDRADTQYF.

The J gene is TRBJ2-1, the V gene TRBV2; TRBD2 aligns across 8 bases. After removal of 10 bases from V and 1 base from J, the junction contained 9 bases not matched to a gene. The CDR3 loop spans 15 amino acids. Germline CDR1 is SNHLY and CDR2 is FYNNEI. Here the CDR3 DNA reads TGTGCCACCACGGCGGGGGGCCGGTCCTACAATGAGCAGTTCTTC. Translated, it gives CATTAGGRSYNEQFF.

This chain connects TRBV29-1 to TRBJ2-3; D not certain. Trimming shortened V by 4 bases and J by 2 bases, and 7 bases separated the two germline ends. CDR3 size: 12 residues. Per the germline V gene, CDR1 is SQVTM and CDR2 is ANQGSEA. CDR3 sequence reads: CSVGRHTDTQYF. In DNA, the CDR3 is TGCAGCGTTGGCCGCCACACAGATACGCAGTATTTT.

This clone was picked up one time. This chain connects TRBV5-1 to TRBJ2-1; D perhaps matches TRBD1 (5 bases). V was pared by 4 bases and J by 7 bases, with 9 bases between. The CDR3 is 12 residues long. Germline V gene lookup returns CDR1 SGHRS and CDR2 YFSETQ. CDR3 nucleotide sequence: TGCGCCAGCAGCGCAAACAGGAATGAGCAGTTCTTC. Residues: CASSANRNEQFF. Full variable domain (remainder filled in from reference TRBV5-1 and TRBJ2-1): KAGVTQTPRYLIKTRGQQVTLSCSPISGHRSVSWYQQTPGQGLQFLFEYFSETQRNKGNFPGRFSGRQFSNSRSEMNVSTLELGDSALYLCASSANRNEQFFGPGTRLTVL.

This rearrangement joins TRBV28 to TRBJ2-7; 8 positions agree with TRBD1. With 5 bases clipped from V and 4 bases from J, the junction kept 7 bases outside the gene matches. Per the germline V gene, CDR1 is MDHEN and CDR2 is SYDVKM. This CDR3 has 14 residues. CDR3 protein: CASSLTTGVYEQYF. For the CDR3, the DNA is TGTGCCAGCAGTCTAACGACAGGGGTATACGAGCAGTACTTC. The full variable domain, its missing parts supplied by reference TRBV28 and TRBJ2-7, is DVKVTQSSRYLVKRTGEKVFLECVQDMDHENMFWYRQDPGLGLRLIYFSYDVKMKEKGDIPEGYSVSREKKERFSLILESASTNQTSMYLCASSLTTGVYEQYFGPGTRLTVT.

CDR3 DNA sequence: TGTGCCAGCAGCCAAGGGGACAGGGAGACCCAGTACTTC. The encoded protein is CASSQGDRETQYF. This chain links TRBV14 with TRBJ2-5; 8 nucleotides align to TRBD1. The CDR3 length is 13 residues. V lost 1 base to trimming and J lost 5 bases; unmatched junction nucleotides: 0. From germline, CDR1 is SGHDN and CDR2 FVKESK.

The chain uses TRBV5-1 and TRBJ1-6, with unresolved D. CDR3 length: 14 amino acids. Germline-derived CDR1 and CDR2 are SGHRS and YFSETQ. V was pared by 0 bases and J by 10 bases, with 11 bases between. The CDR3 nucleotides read TGCGCCAGCAGCTTGGGAGCAGGAGGCTCACCCCTCCACTTT. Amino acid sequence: CASSLGAGGSPLHF.

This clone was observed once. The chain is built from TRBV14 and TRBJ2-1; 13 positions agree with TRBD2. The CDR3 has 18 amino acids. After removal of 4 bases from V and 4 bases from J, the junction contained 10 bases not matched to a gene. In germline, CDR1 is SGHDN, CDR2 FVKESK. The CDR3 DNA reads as TGTGCCAGCAGCCCCAGGACTAGCGGGGGTGTTATTTACAATGAGCAGTTCTTC. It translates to CASSPRTSGGVIYNEQFF.

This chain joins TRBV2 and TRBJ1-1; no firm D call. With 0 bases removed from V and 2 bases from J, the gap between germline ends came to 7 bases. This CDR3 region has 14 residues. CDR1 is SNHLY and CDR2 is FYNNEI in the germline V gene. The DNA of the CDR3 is TGTGCCAGCAGTGAAGCCCGAGTTAACACTGAAGCTTTCTTT. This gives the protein CASSEARVNTEAFF. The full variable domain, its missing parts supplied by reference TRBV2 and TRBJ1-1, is EPEVTQTPSHQVTQMGQEVILRCVPISNHLYFYWYRQILGQKVEFLVSFYNNEISEKSEIFDDQFSVERPDGSNFTLKIRSTKLEDSAMYFCASSEARVNTEAFFGQGTRLTVV.

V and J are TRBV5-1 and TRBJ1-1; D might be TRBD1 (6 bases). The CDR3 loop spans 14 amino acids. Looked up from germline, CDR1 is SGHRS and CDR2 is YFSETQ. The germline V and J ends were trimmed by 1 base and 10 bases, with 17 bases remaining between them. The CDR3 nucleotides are TGCGCCAGCAGCTTGAGATCTGGGGGCAGTGGAGCTTTCTTT. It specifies CASSLRSGGSGAFF.

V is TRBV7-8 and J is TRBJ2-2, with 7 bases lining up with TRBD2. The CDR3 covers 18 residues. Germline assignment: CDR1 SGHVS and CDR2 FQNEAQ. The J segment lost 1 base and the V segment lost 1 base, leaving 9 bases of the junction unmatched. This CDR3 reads CASSLGQILAKNTGELFF. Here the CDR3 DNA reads TGTGCCAGCAGCTTAGGACAAATACTAGCGAAGAACACCGGGGAGCTGTTTTTT. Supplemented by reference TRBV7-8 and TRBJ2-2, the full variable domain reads GAGVSQSPRYKVAKRGQDVALRCDPISGHVSLFWYQQALGQGPEFLTYFQNEAQLDKSGLPSDRFFAERPEGSVSTLKIQRTQQEDSAVYLCASSLGQILAKNTGELFFGEGSRLTVL.

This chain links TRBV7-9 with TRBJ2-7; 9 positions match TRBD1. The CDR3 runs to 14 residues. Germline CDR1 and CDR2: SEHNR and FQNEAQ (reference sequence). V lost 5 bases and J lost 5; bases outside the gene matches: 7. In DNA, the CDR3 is TGTGCCAGCAGCGGGGGACAGGGTAGCGACGAGCAGTACTTC. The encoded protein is CASSGGQGSDEQYF.

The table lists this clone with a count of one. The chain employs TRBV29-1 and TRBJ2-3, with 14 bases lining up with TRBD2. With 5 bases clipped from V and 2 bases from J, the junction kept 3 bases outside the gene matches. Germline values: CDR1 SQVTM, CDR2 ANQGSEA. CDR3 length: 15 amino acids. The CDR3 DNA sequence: TGCAGCGTTAGGACTAGCGGGGGGACCACAGATACGCAGTATTTT. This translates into CSVRTSGGTTDTQYF.

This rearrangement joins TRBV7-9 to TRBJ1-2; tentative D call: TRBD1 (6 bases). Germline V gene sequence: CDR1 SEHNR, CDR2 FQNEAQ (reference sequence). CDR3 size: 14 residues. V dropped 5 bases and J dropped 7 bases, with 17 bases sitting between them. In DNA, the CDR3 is TGTGCCAGCAGCGCTCCCCAGGGGTTAACTGGCTACACCTTC. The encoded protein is CASSAPQGLTGYTF. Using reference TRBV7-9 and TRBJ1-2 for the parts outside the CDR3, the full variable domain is DTGVSQNPRHKITKRGQNVTFRCDPISEHNRLYWYRQTLGQGPEFLTYFQNEAQLEKSRLLSDRFSAERPKGSFSTLEIQRTEQGDSAMYLCASSAPQGLTGYTFGSGTRLTVV.

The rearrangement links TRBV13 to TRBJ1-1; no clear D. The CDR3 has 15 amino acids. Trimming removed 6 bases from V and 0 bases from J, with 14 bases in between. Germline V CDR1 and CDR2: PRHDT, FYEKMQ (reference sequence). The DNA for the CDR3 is TGTGCCAGCAGGGGCGGATTACCGCTGAACACTGAAGCTTTCTTT. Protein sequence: CASRGGLPLNTEAFF. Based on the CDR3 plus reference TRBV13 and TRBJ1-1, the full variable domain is AAGVIQSPRHLIKEKRETATLKCYPIPRHDTVYWYQQGPGQDPQFLISFYEKMQSDKGSIPDRFSAQQFSDYHSELNMSSLELGDSALYFCASRGGLPLNTEAFFGQGTRLTVV.

CDR3 in DNA: TGTGCCACGTCCGAGGGGCCCAATCCGTATGGCTACACCTTC. Translating it yields CATSEGPNPYGYTF. The genes are TRBV6-5 and TRBJ1-2; a weak D match, TRBD1 (5 bases). This CDR3 is 14 amino acids long. The V gene's germline CDR1 is MNHEY and CDR2 SVGAGI. Trimming cost V 10 bases and J 5 bases, with 20 bases left between them.

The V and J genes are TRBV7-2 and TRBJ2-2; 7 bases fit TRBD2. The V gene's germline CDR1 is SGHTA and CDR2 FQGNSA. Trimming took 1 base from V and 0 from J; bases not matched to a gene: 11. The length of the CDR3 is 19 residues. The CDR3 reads CASSLGIPGGRTNTGELFF. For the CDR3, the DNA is TGTGCCAGCAGCTTAGGAATCCCGGGGGGACGTACGAACACCGGGGAGCTGTTTTTT.